This T cell receptor beta chain came from a study of patients and donors after allogeneic stem cell transplantation. The ends were cut back, 3 bases at V and 0 bases at J, with 14 bases in the middle. Germline CDR1 is MNHEY and CDR2 is SMNVEV (reference sequence). This CDR3 has 16 amino acids. MiXCR was run by TCRdb on the RT-PCR reads, yielding one entry per CDR3 protein. This table has 100,000 to 120,000 distinct CDR3 sequences, 35% to 45% appearing once. Material: blood, either unsorted or a sorted T cell fraction (not recorded which). This TCR derives from a human donor who was either an allogeneic HSCT recipient or a stem cell or donor lymphocyte infusion donor (not recorded which). It is not recorded whose cells these are; they may come from a transplant donor. The chain uses TRBV27 and TRBJ1-1, with D possibly being TRBD1 (5 bases). The CDR3 DNA sequence: TGTGCCAGCAGTTTCGGCGGGCACAGGATGAACACTGAAGCTTTCTTT. Translated, it gives CASSFGGHRMNTEAFF.